This T cell receptor (beta chain) was obtained from a study of CD8+CD57+ T cells in acquired aplastic anemia. Study summary: Mean DNA quantity obtained from sorted CD4+ and CD8+ cells was about 3.5 ug.

The study profiled TCR beta VDJ and CDR3 using genomic DNA as template. TCRdb re-analysed the reads in MiXCR, keeping a single row per CDR3 protein. The sample shows 310,000 or so distinct CDR3 sequences, 50% to 65% of them seen only once. Patients chosen for sequencing had shown CD8+CD57+ cell expansion by flow cytometry. Findings and caveats of the study: CD8+ Simpson's diversity did not differ significantly between patients and controls. A set of approximately 29 CD8+ CDR3 sequences was shared between patients and controls, and these sequences appeared highly expressed in patients.

Regarding this clonotype: Its cognate antigen is unknown.

CDR1 is KGHSH and CDR2 is LQKENI in the germline V gene. V was cut by 6 bases and J by 4 bases, with 14 bases left in between. This CDR3 is 14 amino acids long. This TCR derives from a human donor with aplastic anemia. This rearrangement joins TRBV18 to TRBJ2-3; the D gene is possibly TRBD2 (6 bases). Sequencing used sorted CD4+, CD8+, or CD8+CD57+ T cells (not recorded which) from PBMCs. CDR3 bases: TGTGCCAGCTCCCTGTCGACTAGTTCAGATACGCAGTATTTT. Translation: CASSLSTSSDTQYF.